At least ten counts were recorded for the clone carrying this T cell receptor (beta chain). Its matching antigen is unknown. The entry originates in a study of naive and memory T cell subsets. Germline V gives CDR1 MGHDK, CDR2 SYGVNS. This CDR3 region has 12 residues. V lost 7 bases and J 13 bases, leaving 16 bases between the germline ends. Study-wide points: Expression changes during T cell differentiation may affect RNA-based TCR counts. Naive and memory subsets had different power law exponents for TCR abundance.

Two oligonucleotides, mixed equimolar, formed the beta constant-region primer covering TRBC1 and TRBC2. MiXCR, applied by TCRdb to the UMI-ligation and nested PCR reads, yields one record per CDR3 protein. Of about 90,000 distinct CDR3 sequences listed, 7% are singletons. The specimen sequenced was central memory CD4+ T cells from blood. The TCR comes from a human donor in good health. The chain couples TRBV25-1 to TRBJ1-4, with D maybe TRBD1 (5 bases). CDR3 amino acids: CASTGDRRRLFF. The CDR3 DNA follows: TGTGCCAGCACTGGGGACCGAAGGCGACTGTTTTTT.